Listed here are 28 T cell receptor beta chains from one sample, sequenced in a study of cytomegalovirus exposure and HLA in healthy donors. Vbeta (60) and Jbeta (13) primers were used in the PCR. Assay used: immunoSEQ multiplex PCR; TCRdb lists only in-frame clones, some missing. The data contain around 130,000 clones, over 8.5% of them singletons. The sample comprised PBMCs. These receptors originate from a woman in her thirties or forties in good health and CMV-seropositive.

This clone was counted only a few times. Because the CDR3 is missing its conserved closing phenylalanine or tryptophan, this is likely a read error. The genes are TRBV6-6 and TRBJ1-2; D is perhaps TRBD1 (6 bases). Germline V gene sequence: CDR1 MNHNY, CDR2 SVGAGI (reference sequence). This CDR3 is built from 16 residues. The V gene lost 5 bases and the J gene lost 1 base, with 17 bases spanning the gap. This CDR3 reads CASSHTPGQINYGYTV. CDR3 DNA sequence: TGTGCCAGCAGTCATACCCCAGGACAGATTAACTATGGCTACACCGTC.

The chain joins TRBV19 to TRBJ1-5; perhaps TRBD1 as D (5 bases). CDR1 and CDR2 from the germline V gene are LNHDA and SQIVND (reference sequence). V was cut by 3 bases and J by 3 bases, with 18 bases left in between. CDR3 size: 17 residues. The CDR3 nucleotides read TGTGCCAGTAGTATCGCCGCCGGGGGACCGACCAATCAGCCCCAGCATTTT. This sequence encodes CASSIAAGGPTNQPQHF. Using reference TRBV19 and TRBJ1-5 for the parts outside the CDR3, the full variable domain is DGGITQSPKYLFRKEGQNVTLSCEQNLNHDAMYWYRQDPGQGLRLIYYSQIVNDFQKGDIAEGYSVSREKKESFPLTVTSAQKNPTAFYLCASSIAAGGPTNQPQHFGDGTRLSIL.

V gene TRBV6-1 combines with J gene TRBJ2-7, with no clear D. The CDR3 extends over 10 amino acids. Germline CDR1 is MNHNS and CDR2 is SASEGT. Trimming stripped 9 bases from V and 3 bases from J, with 6 bases between. CDR3 region: CARAYYEQYF. In DNA, the CDR3 is TGTGCCAGAGCTTACTACGAGCAGTACTTC.

This clone has a handful of counts. The chain is built from TRBV18 and TRBJ1-6; D is unresolved. This CDR3 spans 14 amino acids. Germline V gene sequence: CDR1 KGHSH, CDR2 LQKENI. The ends were cut back, 1 base at V and 5 bases at J, with 6 bases in the middle. DNA for the CDR3: TGTGCCAGCTCACCACTAGTCGATAATTCACCCCTCCACTTT. Its translation is CASSPLVDNSPLHF.

The chain is built from TRBV9 and TRBJ1-1, with 7 bases lining up with TRBD1. V shed 3 bases and J 3 bases; nucleotides not matched to a gene: 5. This CDR3 has 14 residues. The V gene's germline CDR1 is SGDLS and CDR2 YYNGEE. The CDR3 region has the DNA TGTGCCAGCAGCGCCAGACAGGGACACACTGAAGCTTTCTTT. This sequence encodes CASSARQGHTEAFF.

The V and J genes are TRBV5-1 and TRBJ1-3; a possible D gene is TRBD1 (5 bases). The CDR3 totals 16 residues. Trimming took off 0 bases at V and 0 bases at J, with 10 bases between the two ends. Germline lookup yields CDR1 SGHRS and CDR2 YFSETQ. The CDR3 region has the DNA TGCGCCAGCAGCTTGGTCGGACAAATCTCTGGAAACACCATATATTTT. The encoded protein is CASSLVGQISGNTIYF.

The chain combines TRBV19 with TRBJ1-4; D might be TRBD1 (5 bases). This CDR3 spans 13 amino acids. Per germline, CDR1 LNHDA and CDR2 SQIVND (reference sequence). The germline V and J ends were trimmed by 3 bases and 6 bases, with 8 bases remaining between them. CDR3 sequence (DNA): TGTGCCAGTAGTATTGGGGCGGATGAAAAACTGTTTTTT. Translated: CASSIGADEKLFF. The whole variable domain, remainder taken from reference TRBV19 and TRBJ1-4, is DGGITQSPKYLFRKEGQNVTLSCEQNLNHDAMYWYRQDPGQGLRLIYYSQIVNDFQKGDIAEGYSVSREKKESFPLTVTSAQKNPTAFYLCASSIGADEKLFFGSGTQLSVL.

This clone was recorded a few times. The chain joins TRBV19 to TRBJ1-1; 7 positions match TRBD1. Trimming took 4 bases from V and 1 from J; bases not matched to a gene: 18. The germline V gene has CDR1 LNHDA and CDR2 SQIVND (reference sequence). CDR3 length: 19 amino acids. CDR3 DNA: TGTGCCAGTAGTAAGTGGGGCCCTTACGTCGGACAGGCGAACACTGAAGCTTTCTTT. Translating gives CASSKWGPYVGQANTEAFF.

The CDR3 loop reads CASGPGSDGYTF. Here the CDR3 DNA reads TGTGCCAGCGGCCCGGGGTCCGATGGCTACACCTTC. The rearrangement links TRBV7-6 to TRBJ1-2; D remains unclear. There are 12 residues in the CDR3. Germline V gene data show CDR1 as SGHVS and CDR2 as FNYEAQ. V lost 8 bases, J lost 6 bases, and 13 bases lay in between. Based on the CDR3 plus reference TRBV7-6 and TRBJ1-2, the full variable domain is GAGVSQSPRYKVTKRGQDVALRCDPISGHVSLYWYRQALGQGPEFLTYFNYEAQQDKSGLPNDRFSAERPEGSISTLTIQRTEQRDSAMYRCASGPGSDGYTFGSGTRLTVV.

This clone turned up a few times. The J gene is TRBJ1-1, the V gene TRBV5-8; D is ambiguous. Trimming pared 1 base from V and 0 bases from J, leaving 16 bases between. Germline-derived CDR1 and CDR2 are SGHTS and YDEGEE. CDR3 length: 17 amino acids. CDR3 sequence reads: CASSLMRVRGLNTEAFF. The CDR3 DNA reads as TGTGCCAGCAGCTTGATGAGAGTAAGAGGTTTGAACACTGAAGCTTTCTTT.

V and J are TRBV6-1 and TRBJ1-5; a weak D match, TRBD1 (5 bases). CDR1 is MNHNS and CDR2 is SASEGT in the germline V gene. The CDR3 totals 15 residues. Between the trimmed V and J ends, which lost 6 bases and 4 bases, there was a span of 16 bases. The CDR3 spells CASRRGGGFNQPQHF. The CDR3 nucleotides read TGTGCCAGCAGGCGGGGTGGGGGGTTTAATCAGCCCCAGCATTTT.

The chain recombines TRBV5-1 with TRBJ2-7; 7 bases agree with TRBD1. The CDR3 has 13 residues. Trimming cost V 5 bases and J 0 bases; bases outside gene matches: 2. Germline CDR1 and CDR2: SGHRS and YFSETQ. CDR3 sequence reads: CASRQGSSYEQYF. In DNA form, the CDR3 reads TGCGCCAGCAGACAGGGGAGCTCCTACGAGCAGTACTTC.

This clone showed up just a few times. This sequence joins TRBV5-1 and TRBJ1-5; TRBD1 agrees at 11 bases. J gave up 6 bases and V 4 bases, and 15 bases lay outside the gene matches. The CDR3 spans 18 residues. Per the germline V gene, CDR1 is SGHRS and CDR2 is YFSETQ. The CDR3 nucleotides read TGCGCCAGCAGCCTGGGACCCGGGACAGGGGGTGTGAGTCAGCCCCAGCATTTT. This encodes CASSLGPGTGGVSQPQHF.

Only a few counts were recorded for this clone. The chain carries TRBV2 and TRBJ2-1, with TRBD1 matching 8 bases. Germline CDR1 is SNHLY and CDR2 is FYNNEI. The J segment lost 6 bases and the V segment lost 3 bases, leaving 7 bases of the junction unmatched. The CDR3 sequence is 15 residues long. The CDR3 bases are TGTGCCAGCAGTGACAGGGGGCGTGATACCAATGAGCAGTTCTTC. It codes for CASSDRGRDTNEQFF.

This clone was picked up a small number of times. The chain combines TRBV18 with TRBJ1-1; 10 nucleotides match TRBD1. The CDR3 length is 15 residues. V shed 3 bases, J shed 4 bases, and the junction held 5 bases outside the gene matches. CDR1 is KGHSH, CDR2 LQKENI, per germline. The CDR3 nucleotides are TGTGCCAGCTCACCTCGGACAGGGGGGTTCACTGAAGCTTTCTTT. Its protein is CASSPRTGGFTEAFF.

The chain has TRBV25-1 and TRBJ2-3; 9 bases map to TRBD1. Germline CDR1 and CDR2: MGHDK and SYGVNS. The CDR3 has 14 amino acids. Trimming cost V 8 bases and J 4 bases; bases outside gene matches: 7. In nucleotides, the CDR3 is TGTGCCAGCGGCGGACAGGGGTGGTCAGATACGCAGTATTTT. It is translated as CASGGQGWSDTQYF.

The rearrangement joins TRBV6-5 to TRBJ2-5; 8 positions agree with TRBD1. The J call may be in error: the DNA end matches TRBJ2-7 better. From germline, CDR1 is MNHEY and CDR2 SVGAGI. The CDR3 extends over 13 amino acids. The CDR3 reads CASRETGEDEQYF. Written as DNA, the CDR3 is TGTGCCAGCAGGGAGACAGGGGAAGACGAGCAGTACTTC.

The chain carries TRBV5-1 and TRBJ1-1, with unresolved D. Germline V CDR1 and CDR2: SGHRS, YFSETQ. Between the trimmed V and J ends, which lost 0 bases and 5 bases, there was a span of 14 bases. This CDR3 region has 15 residues. CDR3 loop: CASSLVLGERTEAFF. CDR3 nucleotides: TGCGCCAGCAGCTTGGTGCTCGGGGAGCGGACTGAAGCTTTCTTT.

V is TRBV18 and J is TRBJ2-6; 7 bases are a match to TRBD1. CDR1 and CDR2 (germline): KGHSH, LQKENI. V trimming: 2 bases; J trimming: 1 base; junction bases outside the gene matches: 11. The CDR3 length is 19 residues. The CDR3 here is CASSPKAAGTASGANVLTF. The CDR3, as DNA: TGTGCCAGCTCACCAAAAGCAGCCGGGACAGCTTCTGGGGCCAACGTCCTGACTTTC.

The genes are TRBV6-1 and TRBJ1-1; weak D call: TRBD1 (5 bases). This CDR3 has 14 residues. The germline V and J ends were trimmed by 5 bases and 3 bases, with 13 bases remaining between them. From germline, CDR1 is MNHNS and CDR2 SASEGT. For the CDR3, the DNA is TGTGCCAGCAGTAGACAGAATTATCACACTGAAGCTTTCTTT. Residues: CASSRQNYHTEAFF.

This clone showed up just a few times. V and J are TRBV6-6 and TRBJ1-6; the D gene is possibly TRBD1 (6 bases). Germline V CDR1 and CDR2: MNHNY, SVGAGI (reference sequence). V lost 6 bases and J 3 bases, leaving 15 bases between the germline ends. The CDR3 loop spans 16 amino acids. The CDR3 coding sequence is TGTGCCAGCAGGACAGGCAGCACTTACTATAATTCACCCCTCCACTTT. Amino acids: CASRTGSTYYNSPLHF.

The rearrangement links TRBV7-9 to TRBJ1-2, with D maybe TRBD1 (6 bases). Trimming left V 5 bases short and J 5 bases short, with 24 bases between. CDR1 is SEHNR and CDR2 is FQNEAQ in the germline V gene (reference sequence). The CDR3 contains 17 residues. The CDR3 nucleotides are TGTGCCAGCAGCCCCGGGACATCACGCCCGGCTTGGTATGGCTACACCTTC. The encoded protein is CASSPGTSRPAWYGYTF.

V and J are TRBV5-6 and TRBJ1-4; 9 bases line up with TRBD1. Per germline, CDR1 SGHDT and CDR2 YYEEEE. With V trimmed by 0 bases and J by 2 bases, 8 bases remained unmatched. The CDR3 has 18 amino acids. The CDR3 spells CASSLATGGVWTNEKLFF. The CDR3 nucleotides are TGTGCCAGCAGCTTGGCCACAGGGGGCGTCTGGACTAATGAAAAACTGTTTTTT.

V usage is TRBV5-4 and J usage is TRBJ1-3; D gene ambiguous. The V gene lost 2 bases and the J gene lost 3 bases, with 6 bases spanning the gap. The germline V gene encodes CDR1 SGHNT and CDR2 YYREEE (reference sequence). This CDR3 region has 13 residues. CDR3 sequence: CASSLRGGNTIYF. The CDR3 DNA follows: TGTGCCAGCAGCTTACGGGGTGGAAACACCATATATTTT.

This chain uses TRBV5-4 with TRBJ1-1, with 7 bases that match TRBD1. V was pared by 2 bases and J by 11 bases, with 9 bases of the junction left unmatched. Germline-derived CDR1 and CDR2 are SGHNT and YYREEE (reference sequence). The CDR3 is made up of 13 amino acids. The CDR3 DNA sequence: TGTGCCAGCAGCTTACAGGGGTCGGGGGGGGCTTTCTTT. Translation gives CASSLQGSGGAFF.

This clone has more than one count but fewer than ten. The rearrangement links TRBV6-1 to TRBJ1-2; possible D gene TRBD1, 5 bases. This CDR3 spans 12 amino acids. Germline CDR1 and CDR2: MNHNS and SASEGT. V was trimmed by 6 bases and J by 2 bases, leaving 7 bases between them. CDR3 DNA sequence: TGTGCCAGCAGGACAGTCAACTATGGCTACACCTTC. Translated, it gives CASRTVNYGYTF.

The rearrangement joins TRBV4-1 to TRBJ1-4, with D unclear. Trimming removed 0 bases at V and 8 bases at J, with 13 bases between. This CDR3 region has 15 residues. Germline V lookup: CDR1 MGHRA, CDR2 YSYEKL. The CDR3 spells CASSQDPGSDEKLFF. The CDR3 nucleotides read TGCGCCAGCAGCCAAGACCCGGGAAGCGACGAAAAACTGTTTTTT.

This clone was counted only a few times. The chain has TRBV7-3 and TRBJ1-1; no definite D call. Per germline, CDR1 SGHTA and CDR2 FQGTGA. The CDR3 extends over 14 amino acids. The V end was cut by 2 bases, the J end by 2 bases, with 9 bases between. CDR3 nucleotides: TGTGCCAGCAGCTTACTCGTTTCCAACACTGAAGCTTTCTTT. As protein: CASSLLVSNTEAFF.